The 3 T cell receptor beta chains reported below all come from one sample, sequenced in a study of cytotoxic CD8 clonotypes in ibrutinib-treated CLL. Assay used: immunoSEQ multiplex PCR; TCRdb lists only in-frame clones, some missing. The data contain about 140,000 clones, roughly 77% of them seen just once; the ten biggest clones take up about 27%. Sequences were derived from PBMCs, sampled after 12 months of ibrutinib treatment. Every receptor here comes from a human donor with chronic lymphocytic leukemia.

The V call is TRBV29-1, the J call TRBJ2-7; 7 bases match TRBD1. The CDR3 covers 12 residues. V lost 4 bases to trimming and J lost 3 bases; unmatched junction nucleotides: 3. Looked up from germline, CDR1 is SQVTM and CDR2 is ANQGSEA. The CDR3 nucleotides are TGCAGCGTTGCGCCAGGGGGCTACGAGCAGTACTTC. This translates into CSVAPGGYEQYF.

This clone came up many times. The chain carries TRBV5-8 and TRBJ1-4, with TRBD1 identical over 7 bases. Germline CDR1 reads SGHTS; CDR2 reads YDEGEE. Trimming at V came to 4 bases and at J to 0 bases, leaving 6 bases not matched to a gene. The CDR3 consists of 16 residues. CDR3 region: CASSRGQAATNEKLFF. The CDR3 nucleotides read TGTGCCAGCAGCCGTGGACAGGCGGCAACTAATGAAAAACTGTTTTTT.

The V gene is TRBV28, the J gene TRBJ2-1; D might be TRBD2 (5 bases). Trimming removed 1 base from V and 0 bases from J, with 7 bases in between. CDR3 length: 15 amino acids. In germline, CDR1 is MDHEN, CDR2 SYDVKM. The CDR3 region is CASSLYTSSYNEQFF. The DNA for the CDR3 is TGTGCCAGCAGTTTATACACTAGCTCCTACAATGAGCAGTTCTTC.